These T cell receptor beta chains were read from a single sample in a study of shared clonotypes between healthy human individuals. The data were produced by immunoSEQ multiplex PCR, yet TCRdb's version contains in-frame clones alone and is incomplete. The sample shows roughly 2.6 million clones, roughly nine tenths of them seen only once. Specimen: naive CD4+ T cells sorted from blood. These receptors all stem from a man in his late teens or twenties in good health. Both conserved end residues are part of each CDR3. Each record gives: CDR3 length, V gene, J gene, CDR3 protein.

16	TRBV15	TRBJ1-2	CATSSETWTGYYGYTF
15	TRBV6-5	TRBJ2-7	CASSYEAGGTYEQYF
14	TRBV7-2	TRBJ2-3	CASSPQRGRDTQYF
16	TRBV18	TRBJ1-6	CASSPMFQSYNSPLHF
13	TRBV18	TRBJ1-1	CASSPLENTEAFF
13	TRBV2	TRBJ1-1	CASRAGEGTEAFF
13	TRBV6-6	TRBJ1-2	CASSSTGGGGYTF
13	TRBV30	TRBJ2-5	CARSTSGRETQYF
13	TRBV5-1	TRBJ2-7	CASNEGSSYEQYF
16	TRBV5-4	TRBJ2-1	CASSLVAWSSYNEQFF
14	TRBV5-1	TRBJ2-2	CASSETGVTGELFF
12	TRBV4-3	TRBJ1-6	CASSQVNSPLHF
16	TRBV18	TRBJ1-5	CASSRGTGGLNQPQHF
13	TRBV6-1	TRBJ2-7	CASSHGPVYEQYF
13	TRBV7-9	TRBJ2-3	CASSHAGPDTQYF
13	TRBV7-7	TRBJ2-1	CASSRDRNNEQFF
15	TRBV6-5	TRBJ1-6	CASSYSGTGGPPLHF
15	TRBV28	TRBJ2-3	CASGAGGGGTDTQYF
16	TRBV19	TRBJ2-1	CASRTTGGAVYNEQFF
15	TRBV7-8	TRBJ1-4	CASSLAGGANEKLFF